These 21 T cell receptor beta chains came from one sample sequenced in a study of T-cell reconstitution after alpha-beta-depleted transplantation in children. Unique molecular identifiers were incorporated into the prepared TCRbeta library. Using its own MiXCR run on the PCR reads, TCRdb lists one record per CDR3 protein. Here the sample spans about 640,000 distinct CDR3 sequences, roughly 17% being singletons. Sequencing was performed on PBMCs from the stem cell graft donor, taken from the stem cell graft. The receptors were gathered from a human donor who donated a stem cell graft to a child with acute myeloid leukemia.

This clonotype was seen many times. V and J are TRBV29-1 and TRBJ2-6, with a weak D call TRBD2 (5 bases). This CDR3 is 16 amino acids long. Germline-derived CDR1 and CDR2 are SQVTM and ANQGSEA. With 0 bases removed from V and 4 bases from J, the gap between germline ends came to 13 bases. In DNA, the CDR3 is TGCAGCGTTGAAGATCTTTTCTCGGGGGGGGCCAACGTCCTGACTTTC. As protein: CSVEDLFSGGANVLTF.

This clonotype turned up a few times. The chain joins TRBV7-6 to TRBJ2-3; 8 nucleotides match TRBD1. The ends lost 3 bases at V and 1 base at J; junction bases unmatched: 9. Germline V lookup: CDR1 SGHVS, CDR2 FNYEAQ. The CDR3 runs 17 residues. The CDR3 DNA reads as TGTGCCAGCAGCTTCGATTCACCGGGACAGGGCACAGATACGCAGTATTTT. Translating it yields CASSFDSPGQGTDTQYF.

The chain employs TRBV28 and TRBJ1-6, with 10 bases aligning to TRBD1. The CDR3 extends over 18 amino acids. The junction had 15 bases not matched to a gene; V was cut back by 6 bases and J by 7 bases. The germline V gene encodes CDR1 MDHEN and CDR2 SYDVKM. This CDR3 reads CASSSILASTGGNSPLHF. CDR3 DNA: TGTGCCAGCAGCTCTATCCTTGCTTCGACAGGGGGCAATTCACCCCTCCACTTT. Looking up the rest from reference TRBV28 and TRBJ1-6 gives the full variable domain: DVKVTQSSRYLVKRTGEKVFLECVQDMDHENMFWYRQDPGLGLRLIYFSYDVKMKEKGDIPEGYSVSREKKERFSLILESASTNQTSMYLCASSSILASTGGNSPLHFGNGTRLTVT.

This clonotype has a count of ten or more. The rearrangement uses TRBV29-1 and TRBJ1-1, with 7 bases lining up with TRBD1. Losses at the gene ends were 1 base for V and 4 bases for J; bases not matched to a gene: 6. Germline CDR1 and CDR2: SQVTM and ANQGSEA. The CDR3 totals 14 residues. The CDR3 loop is CSVEGQGRGTEAFF. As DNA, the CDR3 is TGCAGCGTTGAAGGACAGGGCCGGGGCACTGAAGCTTTCTTT.

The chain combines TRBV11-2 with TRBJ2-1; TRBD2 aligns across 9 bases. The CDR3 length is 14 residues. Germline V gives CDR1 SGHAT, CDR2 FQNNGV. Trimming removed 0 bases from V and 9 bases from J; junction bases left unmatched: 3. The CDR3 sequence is CASSLEAGGREQFF. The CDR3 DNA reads TGTGCCAGCAGCTTAGAGGCGGGGGGGCGTGAGCAGTTCTTC.

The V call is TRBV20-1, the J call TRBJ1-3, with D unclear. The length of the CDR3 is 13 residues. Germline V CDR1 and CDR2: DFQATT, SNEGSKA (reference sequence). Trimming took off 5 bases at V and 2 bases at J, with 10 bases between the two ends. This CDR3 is CSAPQVAGNTIYF. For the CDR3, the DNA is TGCAGTGCTCCTCAGGTAGCTGGAAACACCATATATTTT.

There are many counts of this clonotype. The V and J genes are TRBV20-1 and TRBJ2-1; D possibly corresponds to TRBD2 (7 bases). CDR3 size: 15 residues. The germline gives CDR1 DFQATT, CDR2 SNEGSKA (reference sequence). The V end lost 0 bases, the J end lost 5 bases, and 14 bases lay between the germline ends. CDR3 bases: TGCAGTGCTAGAGACGGGGGGCGAGGGGACAATGAGCAGTTCTTC. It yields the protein CSARDGGRGDNEQFF.

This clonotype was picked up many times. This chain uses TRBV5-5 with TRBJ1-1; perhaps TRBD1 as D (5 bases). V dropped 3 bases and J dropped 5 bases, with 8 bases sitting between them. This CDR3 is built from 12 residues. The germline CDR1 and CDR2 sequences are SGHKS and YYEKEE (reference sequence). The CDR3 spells CASSSGTTEAFF. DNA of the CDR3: TGTGCCAGCAGCTCCGGGACGACTGAAGCTTTCTTT.

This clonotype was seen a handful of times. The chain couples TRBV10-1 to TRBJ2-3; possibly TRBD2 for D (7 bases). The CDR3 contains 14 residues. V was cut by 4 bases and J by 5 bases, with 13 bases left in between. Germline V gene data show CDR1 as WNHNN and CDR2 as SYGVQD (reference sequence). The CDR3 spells CASSAGGLIDTQYF. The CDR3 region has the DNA TGCGCCAGCAGTGCGGGGGGCCTCATAGATACGCAGTATTTT.

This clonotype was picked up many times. CDR3 protein: CSARPPGSGLKNTEAFF. The CDR3 DNA follows: TGCAGTGCTAGGCCCCCAGGGTCCGGGCTAAAGAACACTGAAGCTTTCTTT. This chain joins TRBV20-1 and TRBJ1-1; TRBD1 might be the D (5 bases). The CDR3 runs 17 residues. The V end was cut by 3 bases, the J end by 1 base, with 21 bases between. CDR1 and CDR2 from the germline V gene are DFQATT and SNEGSKA (reference sequence).

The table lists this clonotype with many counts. The CDR3 DNA is TGCAGTGCGACAAATGTAGCGGGGGCCACCTACGAGCAGTACTTC. This codes for CSATNVAGATYEQYF. This rearrangement joins TRBV20-1 to TRBJ2-7, with 9 bases that match TRBD2. J lost 2 bases, V lost 6 bases, and 11 bases had no gene match. Germline V lookup: CDR1 DFQATT, CDR2 SNEGSKA (reference sequence). This CDR3 region has 15 residues.

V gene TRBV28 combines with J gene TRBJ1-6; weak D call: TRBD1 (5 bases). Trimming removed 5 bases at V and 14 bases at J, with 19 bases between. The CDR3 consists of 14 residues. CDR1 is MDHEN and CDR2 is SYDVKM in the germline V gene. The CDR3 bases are TGTGCCAGCAGTACCCACGGGGGGTCCTCCACCCTCCACTTT. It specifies CASSTHGGSSTLHF.

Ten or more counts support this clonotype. The CDR3 DNA follows: TGTGCCACCAGTTTCGGGGGAGAGCCCCAGCATTTT. Protein sequence: CATSFGGEPQHF. This chain joins TRBV24-1 and TRBJ1-5, with D tentatively TRBD1 (5 bases). Germline CDR1 reads KGHDR; CDR2 reads SFDVKD. V was shortened by 6 bases and J by 8 bases, with 10 bases between the two germline ends. CDR3 length: 12 amino acids.

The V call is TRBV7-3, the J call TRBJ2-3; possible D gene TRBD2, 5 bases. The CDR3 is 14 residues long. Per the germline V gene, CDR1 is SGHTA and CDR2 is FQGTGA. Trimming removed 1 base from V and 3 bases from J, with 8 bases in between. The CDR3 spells CASSLNPGTDTQYF. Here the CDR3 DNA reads TGTGCCAGCAGCTTAAACCCGGGGACAGATACGCAGTATTTT. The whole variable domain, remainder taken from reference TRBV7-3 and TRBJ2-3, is GAGVSQTPSNKVTEKGKYVELRCDPISGHTALYWYRQSLGQGPEFLIYFQGTGAADDSGLPNDRFFAVRPEGSVSTLKIQRTERGDSAVYLCASSLNPGTDTQYFGPGTRLTVL.

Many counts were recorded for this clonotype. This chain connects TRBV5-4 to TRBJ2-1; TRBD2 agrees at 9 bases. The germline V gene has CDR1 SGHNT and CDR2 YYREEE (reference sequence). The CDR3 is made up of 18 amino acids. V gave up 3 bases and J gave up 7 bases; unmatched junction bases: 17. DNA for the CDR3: TGTGCCAGCAGCTCCATTTATATGCGCGGGGGGGCCGGGAATGAGCAGTTCTTC. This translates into CASSSIYMRGGAGNEQFF.

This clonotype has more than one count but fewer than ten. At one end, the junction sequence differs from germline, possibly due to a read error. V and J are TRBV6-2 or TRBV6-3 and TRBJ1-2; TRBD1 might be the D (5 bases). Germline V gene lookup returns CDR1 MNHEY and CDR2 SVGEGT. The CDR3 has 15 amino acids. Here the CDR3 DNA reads TGTGCCAGCAGTATCCTCCCGGGACCTAAATATGGCTACACCTTC. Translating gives CASSILPGPKYGYTF.

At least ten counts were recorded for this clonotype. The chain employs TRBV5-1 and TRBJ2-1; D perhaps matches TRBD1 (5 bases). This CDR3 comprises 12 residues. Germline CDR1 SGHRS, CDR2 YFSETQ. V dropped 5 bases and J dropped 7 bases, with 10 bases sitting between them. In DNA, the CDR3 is TGCGCCAGCAGGGATGCAGGGAATGAGCAGTTCTTC. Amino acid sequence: CASRDAGNEQFF.

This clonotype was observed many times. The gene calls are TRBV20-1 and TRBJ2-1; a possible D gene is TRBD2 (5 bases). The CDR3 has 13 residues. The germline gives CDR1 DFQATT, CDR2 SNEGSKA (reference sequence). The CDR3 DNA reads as TGCAGGGGGAGAACCCCGTCCTACAATGAGCAGTTCTTC. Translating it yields CRGRTPSYNEQFF.

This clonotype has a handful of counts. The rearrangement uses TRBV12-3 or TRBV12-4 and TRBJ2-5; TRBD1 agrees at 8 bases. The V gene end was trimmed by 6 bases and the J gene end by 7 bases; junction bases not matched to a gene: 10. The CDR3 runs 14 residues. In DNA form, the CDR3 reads TGTGCCAGCAGGCCCGGGACAGGTTTGGGGACCCAGTACTTC. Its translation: CASRPGTGLGTQYF.

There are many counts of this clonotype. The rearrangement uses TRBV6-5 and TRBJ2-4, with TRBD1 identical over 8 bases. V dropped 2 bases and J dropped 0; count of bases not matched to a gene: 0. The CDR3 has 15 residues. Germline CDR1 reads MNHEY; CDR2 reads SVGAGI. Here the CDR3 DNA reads TGTGCCAGCAGTTACGACAGGGGAGCCAAAAACATTCAGTACTTC. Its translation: CASSYDRGAKNIQYF.

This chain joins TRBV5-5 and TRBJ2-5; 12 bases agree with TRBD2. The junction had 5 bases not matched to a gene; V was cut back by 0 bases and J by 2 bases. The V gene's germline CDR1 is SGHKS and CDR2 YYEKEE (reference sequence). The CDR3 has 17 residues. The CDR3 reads CASSLALAGGQQETQYF. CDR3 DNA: TGTGCCAGCAGCTTGGCACTAGCGGGGGGCCAACAAGAGACCCAGTACTTC.